This T cell receptor (beta chain) was profiled in a study of shared clonotypes between healthy human individuals (TCRdb year 2020). About the study as a whole: The cohort comprised a couple of women and a few men aged 18 to 49 years. Blood TCR repertoires of five healthy adults were deeply sequenced to estimate repertoire size and the extent of clonotype sharing between individuals. Libraries were prepared and TCR repertoires were sequenced by different laboratories using diverse techniques, in order to increase sequencing depth and limit assay-specific biases. Per donor, leukapheresis produced somewhere between about 0.85 and 8.9 billion PBMCs. For each donor, CD4 naive and CD4 memory were each run on three plates, CD8 naive on two plates, and CD8 memory on one plate.

The germline V gene (reference sequence) provides CDR1 MNHEY and CDR2 SMNVEV. Its CDR3 holds 14 amino acids, cysteine through phenylalanine. Kept here is only the CDR3 DNA, which spans 42 bases and is read in frame from base 1. The trim is 3 bases for V and 6 bases for J, with a gap of 12 bases between the germline ends. The donors were healthy, HIV-negative adults with no recently reported acute infections or vaccinations. Every donor was a Caucasian adult living in Nashville, Tennessee, USA. CD4+ T cells were enriched through magnetic negative selection, after which naive cells were positively selected on CD45RA and the remaining negative fraction served as the memory subset. After blood collection by leukapheresis, PBMCs were isolated using Ficoll-Histopaque density gradient centrifugation and then cryopreserved in the vapor phase of liquid nitrogen. Analytical flow cytometry was used to check the purity and quantity of every magnetically sorted T cell population. Genomic DNA was isolated from every sorted fraction and measured by UV absorbance on a Nanodrop 2000c.

TCR CDR3 regions were amplified from genomic DNA by multiplex PCR using the deep immunoSEQ assay. Extracted genomic DNA from each cell subset was distributed evenly across all wells of several immunoSEQ 96-well plates, and each plate was treated as a replicate. Each replicate PCR for sorted subsets received around 210 ng genomic DNA, equal to about 30,000 T cell genomes. Purified libraries were measured with a Qubit 3.0 fluorometer, size-checked on a Bioanalyzer 2100, and measured again with the KAPA Library Quantification kit. Every immunoSEQ 96-well plate was sequenced on a separate single-read 150-cycle Illumina NextSeq 550 flow cell. Per the source publication's procedure: The immunoSEQ output contained only junctional sequences without quality scores, so filtering could not match that applied to full-length reads. Sequences were annotated with PyIR, a Python wrapper for IgBLAST v1.9, and V/J genes and CDR3 were assigned using IMGT germline references. Reads were removed for weak V/J assignments (E-value above 1e-6), missing CDR3, stop codons, out-of-frame junctions, or ambiguous translated residues. V3J clonotypes were defined as sequences sharing the same inferred V gene, J gene, and CDR3 amino acid sequence. To compute the percentage overlap between repertoires, the number of shared unique clonotypes was divided by the size of the smaller repertoire. Repertoire richness was assessed with RTK rarefaction, the Chao1 estimator, and Recon v2.1 estimates of unobserved clonotypes. For all TCRbeta clonotypes obtained by the gDNA method from a handful of donors, generation probabilities were computed with OLGA. In TCRdb, the immuneACCESS table is reduced to in-frame sequences with V and J assigned. These tables do not hold every clone; where another copy was compared, an unresolved V gene accounts for under half, and the others remain unexplained. V and J calls and clone size come straight from that table; D and trimming were deduced from the DNA. The sample table shows around 1.6 million clones, and around 98% are seen once. The top ten clonotypes cover roughly 0.45% of the sample.

Notes on this clone: There is no known antigen for this receptor. No much larger clonotype is one base removed from it; base qualities were not supplied.

The research as a whole found: Pairwise subsampling indicated that sequencing depth was expected to affect the degree of clonotype sharing among donors. Rarefaction of sorted-subset datasets indicated incomplete sequencing despite the large sequencing depth. The genetic and exposure-history diversity represented was limited by the small number of donors. Compared with non-shared clonotypes, the clonotypes found in all four sorted-subset donors had higher generation probabilities. When a few donors were compared, the shared fraction of clonotypes was about 5.2% for naive CD4, around 3.6% for naive CD8, 2% to 2.5% for memory CD4, and 0.4% for memory CD8. Sampling was limited to blood, and TCR repertoires in tissue likely differ from TCR repertoires in blood. Naive subsets generally had larger estimated clonotype richness than memory subsets.

Recombination joined TRBV27 with TRBJ1-5; the D gene cannot be named for sure. Source material: naive CD4+ T cells sorted from blood. According to the study, the label for this sample's cell subset or site signals: CD45RA+ positively selected. This clonotype originated in a man in his thirties or forties in good health. The CDR3 in this case is CASSLLTGGQPQHF. The sequence in DNA is TGTGCCAGCAGTTTGTTGACGGGTGGTCAGCCCCAGCATTTT.